This T cell receptor beta chain was retrieved from a study of blood T cell repertoires in COVID-19. About the study: The study drew acute and convalescent COVID-19 samples from the United States, Italy and Spain. The cDNA or gDNA used as material had been derived from T cells, B-cell-depleted T cells, or PBMCs.

Methods used by the authors: Reference gene primer amplification gave nucleated cell count estimates. Clones were read by immunoSEQ multiplex PCR, and TCRdb kept only the in-frame ones, dropping some. That table furnishes V, J and clone size, whereas the DNA furnished D and trimming. The data show about 280,000 clones, 80% to 90% seen once. This clone was detected only once. Which cohort a participant joined came from the clinical history participants gave. J was trimmed by 7 bases and V by 3 bases; bases with no gene match: 9. The CDR3 sequence is 15 residues long. CDR1 is MDHEN and CDR2 is SYDVKM in the germline V gene.

This clonotype was obtained from a woman in her thirties with acute COVID-19. J is TRBJ1-2 and V is TRBV28; TRBD1 agrees at 9 bases. The sequenced sample consisted of PBMCs or T cells enriched from blood (not recorded which). CDR3 DNA: TGTGCCAGCAGTTTTTACGGGACAGGGATGGCTGGCTACACCTTC. Protein sequence: CASSFYGTGMAGYTF.